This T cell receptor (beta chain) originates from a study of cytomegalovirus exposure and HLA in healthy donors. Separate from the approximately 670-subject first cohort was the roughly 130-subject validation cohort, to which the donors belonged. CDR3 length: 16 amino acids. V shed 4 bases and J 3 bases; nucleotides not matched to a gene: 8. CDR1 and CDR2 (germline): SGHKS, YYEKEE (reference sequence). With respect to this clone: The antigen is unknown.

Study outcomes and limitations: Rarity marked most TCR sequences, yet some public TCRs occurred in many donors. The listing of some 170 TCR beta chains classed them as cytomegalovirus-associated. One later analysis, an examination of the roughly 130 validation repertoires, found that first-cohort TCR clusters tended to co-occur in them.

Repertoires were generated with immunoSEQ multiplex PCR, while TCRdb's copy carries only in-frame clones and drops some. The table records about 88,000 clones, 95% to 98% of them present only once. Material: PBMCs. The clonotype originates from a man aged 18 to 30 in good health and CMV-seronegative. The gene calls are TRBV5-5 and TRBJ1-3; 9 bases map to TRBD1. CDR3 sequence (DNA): TGTGCCAGCAGCCGGCGACAGGGGGTCAGTGGAAACACCATATATTTT. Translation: CASSRRQGVSGNTIYF.